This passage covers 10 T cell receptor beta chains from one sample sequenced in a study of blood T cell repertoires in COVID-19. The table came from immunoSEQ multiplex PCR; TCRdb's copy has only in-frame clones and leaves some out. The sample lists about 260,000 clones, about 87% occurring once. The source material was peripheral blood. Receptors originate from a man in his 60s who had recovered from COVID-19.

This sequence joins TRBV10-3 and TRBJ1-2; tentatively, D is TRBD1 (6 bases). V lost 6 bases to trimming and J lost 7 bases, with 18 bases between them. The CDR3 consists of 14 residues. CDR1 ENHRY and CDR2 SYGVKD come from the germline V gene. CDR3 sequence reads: CAIRPQGLGGGYTF. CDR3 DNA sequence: TGTGCCATCAGGCCCCAGGGATTAGGGGGTGGCTACACCTTC.

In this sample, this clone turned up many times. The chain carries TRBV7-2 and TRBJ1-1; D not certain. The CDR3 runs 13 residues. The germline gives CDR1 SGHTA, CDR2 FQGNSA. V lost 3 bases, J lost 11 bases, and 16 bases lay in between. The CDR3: CASSFRADPGAFF. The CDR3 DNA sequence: TGTGCCAGCAGCTTCCGGGCGGACCCGGGGGCTTTCTTT. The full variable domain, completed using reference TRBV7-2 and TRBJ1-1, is GAGVSQSPSNKVTEKGKDVELRCDPISGHTALYWYRQSLGQGLEFLIYFQGNSAPDKSGLPSDRFSAERTGGSVSTLTIQRTQQEDSAVYLCASSFRADPGAFFGQGTRLTVV.

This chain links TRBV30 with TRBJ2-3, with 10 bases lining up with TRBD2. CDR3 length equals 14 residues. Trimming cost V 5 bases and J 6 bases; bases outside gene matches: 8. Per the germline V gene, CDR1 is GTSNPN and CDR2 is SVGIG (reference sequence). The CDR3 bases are TGTGCCTGGGTGGCTAGCGGGGGAGTGGATACGCAGTATTTT. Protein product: CAWVASGGVDTQYF.

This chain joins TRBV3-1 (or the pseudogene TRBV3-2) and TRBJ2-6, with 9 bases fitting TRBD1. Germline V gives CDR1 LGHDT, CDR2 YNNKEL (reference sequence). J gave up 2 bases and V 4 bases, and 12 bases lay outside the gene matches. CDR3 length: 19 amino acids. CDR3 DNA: TGTGCCAGCAGCCGGCACCACCGGGACAGGGAAGCTGGGGCCAACGTCCTGACTTTC. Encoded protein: CASSRHHRDREAGANVLTF.

CDR3 nucleotide sequence: TGTGCCAGCAGCTTAGCCACCGGGGGGGCCAACGTCCTGACTTTC. This sequence encodes CASSLATGGANVLTF. V is TRBV11-3 and J is TRBJ2-6; D ambiguous. The V end was cut by 1 base, the J end by 4 bases, with 8 bases between. The CDR3 length is 15 residues. Germline CDR1 and CDR2: SGHNT and YENEEA.

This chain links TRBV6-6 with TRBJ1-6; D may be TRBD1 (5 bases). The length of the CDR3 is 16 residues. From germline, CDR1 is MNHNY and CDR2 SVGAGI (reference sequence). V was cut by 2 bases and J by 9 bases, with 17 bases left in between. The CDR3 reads CASSYDSASFTSPLHF. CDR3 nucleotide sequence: TGTGCCAGCAGTTACGACAGCGCCTCCTTTACTTCACCCCTCCACTTT.

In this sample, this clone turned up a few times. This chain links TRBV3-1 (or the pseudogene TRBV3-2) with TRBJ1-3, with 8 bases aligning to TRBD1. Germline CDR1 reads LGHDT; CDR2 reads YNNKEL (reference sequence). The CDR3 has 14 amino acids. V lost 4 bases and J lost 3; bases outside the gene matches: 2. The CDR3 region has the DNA TGTGCCAGCAGCCTCACAGGGGGTGGAAACACCATATATTTT. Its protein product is CASSLTGGGNTIYF.

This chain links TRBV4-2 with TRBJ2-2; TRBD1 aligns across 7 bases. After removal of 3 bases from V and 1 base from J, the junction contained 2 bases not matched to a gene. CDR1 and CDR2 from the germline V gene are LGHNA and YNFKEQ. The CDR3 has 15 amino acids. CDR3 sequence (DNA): TGTGCCAGCAGCCAGACAGGGTTGAACACCGGGGAGCTGTTTTTT. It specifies CASSQTGLNTGELFF.

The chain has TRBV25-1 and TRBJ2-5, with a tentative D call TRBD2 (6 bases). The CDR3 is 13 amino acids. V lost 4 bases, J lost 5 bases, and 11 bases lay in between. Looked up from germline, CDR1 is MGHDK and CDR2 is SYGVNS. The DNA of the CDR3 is TGTGCCAGCAGTGGGGGGGTGGTTGAGACCCAGTACTTC. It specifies CASSGGVVETQYF.

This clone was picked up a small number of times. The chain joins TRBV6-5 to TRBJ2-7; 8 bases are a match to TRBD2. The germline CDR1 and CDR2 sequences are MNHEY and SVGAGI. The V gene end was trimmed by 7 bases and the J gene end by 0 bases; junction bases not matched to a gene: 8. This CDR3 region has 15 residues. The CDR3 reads CASTQRGGSSYEQYF. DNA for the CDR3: TGTGCCAGCACGCAACGCGGGGGGAGCTCCTACGAGCAGTACTTC.